The clone carrying this T cell receptor (beta chain) came up once. Its antigen is currently unknown. The record originates from a study of cytomegalovirus exposure and HLA in healthy donors. The V segment lost 4 bases and the J segment 2 bases; nucleotides outside the gene matches: 5. Germline loops: CDR1 MNHNS, CDR2 SASEGT. The length of the CDR3 is 15 residues. The study's findings and limits: The presence/absence work took it that sequencing depth was about the same across donors.

In the PCR, 60 Vbeta and 13 Jbeta primers were used. Sequencing was performed with immunoSEQ multiplex PCR; in TCRdb, only in-frame clones are kept and a portion is missing. The table has approximately 150,000 clones, over 80% seen once. The V and J genes are TRBV6-1 and TRBJ2-1; TRBD1 aligns across 7 bases. The specimen was PBMCs. This receptor was identified in a man aged 45-65 years in good health and CMV-seropositive. CDR3: CASSVVGGPYNEQFF. The CDR3 DNA follows: TGTGCCAGCAGTGTTGTAGGGGGCCCCTACAATGAGCAGTTCTTC.